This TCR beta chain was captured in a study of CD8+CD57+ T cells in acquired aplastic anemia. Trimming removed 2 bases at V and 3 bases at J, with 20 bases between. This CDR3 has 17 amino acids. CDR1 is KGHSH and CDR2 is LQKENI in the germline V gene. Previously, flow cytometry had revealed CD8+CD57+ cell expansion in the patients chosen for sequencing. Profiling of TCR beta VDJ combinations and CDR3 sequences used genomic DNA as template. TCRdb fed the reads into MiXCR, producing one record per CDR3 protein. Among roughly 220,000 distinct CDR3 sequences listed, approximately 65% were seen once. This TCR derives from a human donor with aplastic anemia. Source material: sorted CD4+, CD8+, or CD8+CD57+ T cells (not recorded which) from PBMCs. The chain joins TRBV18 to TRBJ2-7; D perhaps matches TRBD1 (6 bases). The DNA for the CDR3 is TGTGCCAGCTCACCATTACCTACAGGGAGAGACGACTACGAGCAGTACGTC. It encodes CASSPLPTGRDDYEQYV.